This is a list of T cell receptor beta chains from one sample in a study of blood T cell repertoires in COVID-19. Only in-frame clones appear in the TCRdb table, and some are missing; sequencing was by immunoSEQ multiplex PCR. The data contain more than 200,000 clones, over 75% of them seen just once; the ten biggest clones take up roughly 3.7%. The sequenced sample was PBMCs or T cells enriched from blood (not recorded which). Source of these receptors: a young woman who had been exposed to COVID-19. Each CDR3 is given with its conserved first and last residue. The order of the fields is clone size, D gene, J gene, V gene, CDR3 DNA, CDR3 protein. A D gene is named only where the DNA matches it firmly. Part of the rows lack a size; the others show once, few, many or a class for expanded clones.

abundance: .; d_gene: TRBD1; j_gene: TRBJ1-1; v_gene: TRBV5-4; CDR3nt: TGTGCCAGCAGCTTGGCTGGTTGGACAGGGGTCGGCACTGAAGCTTTCTTT; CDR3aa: CASSLAGWTGVGTEAFF
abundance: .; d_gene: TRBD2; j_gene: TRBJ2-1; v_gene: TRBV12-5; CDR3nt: TGTGCTAGTGGTTTGGTAAGGCCTAGCGGAACCTACAATGAGCAGTTCTTC; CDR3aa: CASGLVRPSGTYNEQFF
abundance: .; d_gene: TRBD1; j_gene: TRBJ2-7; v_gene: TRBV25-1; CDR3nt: TGTGCCAGCAACCGACAGGGGGGCTACGAGCAGTACTTC; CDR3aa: CASNRQGGYEQYF
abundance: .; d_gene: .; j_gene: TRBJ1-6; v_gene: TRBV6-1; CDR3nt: TGTGCCAGCAGTGAAGGGGGACACCTGTATAATTCACCCCTCCACTTT; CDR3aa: CASSEGGHLYNSPLHF
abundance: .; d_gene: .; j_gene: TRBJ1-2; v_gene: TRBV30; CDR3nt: TGTGCCTGGAGTGTCAGCGATTACTCCGTCTCTGGCTACACCTTC; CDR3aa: CAWSVSDYSVSGYTF
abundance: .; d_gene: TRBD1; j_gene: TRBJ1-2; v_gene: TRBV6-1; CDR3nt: TGTGCCAGCAGTGAAGCATCAATTGGGACAGGGGGTTCTGGCTACACCTTC; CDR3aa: CASSEASIGTGGSGYTF
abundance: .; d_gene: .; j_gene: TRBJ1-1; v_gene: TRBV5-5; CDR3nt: TGTGCCAGCAGCTACCTGTTCCAGGGGCCCCTCTCCTTTAACACTGAAGCTTTCTTT; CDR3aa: CASSYLFQGPLSFNTEAFF
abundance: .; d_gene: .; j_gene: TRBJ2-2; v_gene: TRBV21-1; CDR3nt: TGTGCCAGCAGCAAAGCCTGGGGGCAGAGTCCGAACACCGGGGAGCTGTTTTTT; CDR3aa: CASSKAWGQSPNTGELFF
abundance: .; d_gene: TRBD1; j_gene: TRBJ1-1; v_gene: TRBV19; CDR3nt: TGTGCCAGTACCCAACACACAGGGGCGAACACTGAAGCTTTCTTT; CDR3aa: CASTQHTGANTEAFF
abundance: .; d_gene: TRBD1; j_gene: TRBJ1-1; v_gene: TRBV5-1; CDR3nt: TGCGCCAGCAGCTTGGCCCAGGGGGCAGGCACTGAAGCTTTCTTT; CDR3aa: CASSLAQGAGTEAFF
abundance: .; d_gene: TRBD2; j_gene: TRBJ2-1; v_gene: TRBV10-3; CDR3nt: TGTGCCATCTCTAAACGGGAGGGCCTCGATGAGCAGTTCTTC; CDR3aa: CAISKREGLDEQFF
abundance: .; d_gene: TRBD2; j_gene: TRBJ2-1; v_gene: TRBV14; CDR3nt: TGTGCCAGCAGCCAATCCCTAGCGGCAAGCTACAATGAGCAGTTCTTC; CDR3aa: CASSQSLAASYNEQFF
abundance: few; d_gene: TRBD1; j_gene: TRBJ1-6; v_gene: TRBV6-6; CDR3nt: TGTGCCAGCAGTCCGATCTCCCCGGGACAGGCGACCAATTCACCCCTCCACTTT; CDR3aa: CASSPISPGQATNSPLHF
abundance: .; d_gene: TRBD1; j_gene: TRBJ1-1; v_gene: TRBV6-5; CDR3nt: TGTGCCAGCAGCGGACAGGGGGCGTTCACTGAAGCTTTCTTT; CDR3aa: CASSGQGAFTEAFF
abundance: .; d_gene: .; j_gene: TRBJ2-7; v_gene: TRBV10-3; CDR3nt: TGTGCCATCAGTGAGTCTCCCCGACTTGGAGAGCAGTACTTC; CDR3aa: CAISESPRLGEQYF
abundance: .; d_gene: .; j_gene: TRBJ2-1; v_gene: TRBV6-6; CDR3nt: TGTGCCAGCAGTCGACTAGTAATGACCTACAATGAGCAGTTCTTC; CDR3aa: CASSRLVMTYNEQFF
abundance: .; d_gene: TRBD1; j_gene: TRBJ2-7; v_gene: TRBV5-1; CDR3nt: TGCGCCAGCAGCGGGGACAGGGGCCCCTACGAGCAGTACTTC; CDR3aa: CASSGDRGPYEQYF